A single TCR beta chain is shown here with its context. The sample originates from a study of blood T cell repertoires in COVID-19. Study context: Acute-phase and convalescent COVID-19 samples originated in the United States, Italy and Spain.

The protocol was immunoSEQ multiplex PCR, while the TCRdb copy is restricted to in-frame clones and leaves out a portion. The profile shows 250,000 to 400,000 clones, 85% to 90% of them singletons. The germline V and J ends were trimmed by 6 bases and 3 bases, with 14 bases remaining between them. This CDR3 has 15 residues. Per the germline V gene, CDR1 is MNHEY and CDR2 is SVGEGT. The V gene is TRBV6-2 or TRBV6-3, the J gene TRBJ1-4; a possible D gene is TRBD1 (5 bases). The receptor was derived from a woman aged 30 to 39 with COVID-19, enrolled during active disease. Material for sequencing was peripheral blood. The CDR3 DNA is TGTGCCAGCAGCCCTCTTCGGGGGGCTAATGAAAAACTGTTTTTT. Translating gives CASSPLRGANEKLFF.